The 10 T cell receptor beta chains below were found in one sample sequenced in a study of radiotherapy plus CTLA-4 blockade in lung cancer. Profiling relied on immunoSEQ multiplex PCR, and the TCRdb table lists in-frame clones only, not all of them. This sample has about 54,000 clones, with more than 60% found just once. Source: peripheral blood, taken from a patient treated with radiotherapy plus ipilimumab. The receptors were gathered from a human donor with non-small cell lung cancer who had a partial response to radiotherapy plus ipilimumab.

The chain carries TRBV6-1 and TRBJ2-2; 15 bases match TRBD2. Losses at the gene ends were 1 base for V and 3 bases for J; bases not matched to a gene: 6. Germline values: CDR1 MNHNS, CDR2 SASEGT. CDR3 length: 19 amino acids. The CDR3 nucleotides read TGTGCCAGCAGTGAAGATTGGACTAGCGGGGGGGCGGACACCGGGGAGCTGTTTTTT. This translates into CASSEDWTSGGADTGELFF.

The sample holds a few counts of this clone. The rearrangement links TRBV7-7 to TRBJ2-5, with 9 bases matching TRBD1. V lost 4 bases to trimming and J lost 3 bases; unmatched junction nucleotides: 6. Germline V gene sequence: CDR1 SSHAT, CDR2 FNYEAQ (reference sequence). This CDR3 has 15 residues. The CDR3 reads CASSSGQGTEETQYF. The CDR3, as DNA: TGTGCCAGCAGCTCCGGACAGGGGACCGAAGAGACCCAGTACTTC.

The chain has TRBV30 and TRBJ2-7, with unresolved D. V was cut by 0 bases and J by 3 bases, with 6 bases left in between. CDR3 length: 12 amino acids. The V gene's germline CDR1 is GTSNPN and CDR2 SVGIG (reference sequence). The CDR3, as DNA: TGTGCCTGGAGTGTAACGGGCTACGAGCAGTACTTC. Protein: CAWSVTGYEQYF. Full variable domain (missing parts from reference TRBV30 and TRBJ2-7): SQTIHQWPATLVQPVGSPLSLECTVEGTSNPNLYWYRQAAGRGLQLLFYSVGIGQISSEVPQNLSASRPQDRQFILSSKKLLLSDSGFYLCAWSVTGYEQYFGPGTRLTVT.

The V call is TRBV25-1, the J call TRBJ2-5, with D perhaps matching TRBD1 (5 bases). V was shortened by 3 bases and J by 5 bases, with 10 bases between the two germline ends. CDR3 size: 13 residues. The germline CDR1 and CDR2 sequences are MGHDK and SYGVNS. DNA of the CDR3: TGTGCCAGCAGTGATCAGGGCTTGGAGACCCAGTACTTC. This encodes CASSDQGLETQYF. Drawing the rest from reference TRBV25-1 and TRBJ2-5, the complete variable domain is EADIYQTPRYLVIGTGKKITLECSQTMGHDKMYWYQQDPGMELHLIHYSYGVNSTEKGDLSSESTVSRIRTEHFPLTLESARPSHTSQYLCASSDQGLETQYFGPGTRLLVL.

The chain couples TRBV4-3 to TRBJ2-1, with D possibly TRBD1 on 7 matching bases. V was pared by 2 bases and J by 9 bases, with 20 bases between. Germline V gene data show CDR1 as LGHNA and CDR2 as YSLEER. This CDR3 has 16 amino acids. The CDR3 bases are TGCGCCAGCAGCCAATTCCTCACAGGGGAGGCGGCTGAGCAGTTCTTC. Protein product: CASSQFLTGEAAEQFF.

The chain has TRBV5-5 and TRBJ2-7; 9 bases are shared with TRBD1. J gave up 10 bases and V 0 bases, and 8 bases lay outside the gene matches. Germline lookup yields CDR1 SGHKS and CDR2 YYEKEE (reference sequence). The CDR3 is 14 amino acids. In DNA form, the CDR3 reads TGTGCCAGCAGCTTGGGAGGACAGGGGTACGTTCAGTACTTC. Amino acid sequence: CASSLGGQGYVQYF.

This chain joins TRBV9 and TRBJ2-5; 7 bases match TRBD1. In germline, CDR1 is SGDLS, CDR2 YYNGEE. The V gene end was trimmed by 3 bases and the J gene end by 5 bases; junction bases not matched to a gene: 10. This CDR3 is 15 amino acids long. The CDR3 protein is CASSATQGKWETQYF. CDR3 bases: TGTGCCAGCAGCGCGACACAGGGGAAGTGGGAGACCCAGTACTTC. Looking up the rest from reference TRBV9 and TRBJ2-5 gives the full variable domain: DSGVTQTPKHLITATGQRVTLRCSPRSGDLSVYWYQQSLDQGLQFLIQYYNGEERAKGNILERFSAQQFPDLHSELNLSSLELGDSALYFCASSATQGKWETQYFGPGTRLLVL.

The chain carries TRBV14 and TRBJ2-1; D is possibly TRBD1 (5 bases). Looked up from germline, CDR1 is SGHDN and CDR2 is FVKESK. The ends were cut back, 0 bases at V and 7 bases at J, with 13 bases in the middle. The CDR3 covers 15 residues. CDR3 residues: CASSQDWGVPNEQFF. The CDR3 DNA is TGTGCCAGCAGCCAAGACTGGGGCGTTCCTAATGAGCAGTTCTTC.

The V call is TRBV5-1, the J call TRBJ2-3; 8 nucleotides match TRBD1. The CDR3 runs 15 residues. Trimming removed 5 bases from V and 4 bases from J; junction bases left unmatched: 9. Germline V gene lookup returns CDR1 SGHRS and CDR2 YFSETQ. CDR3 nucleotides: TGCGCCAGCAGGACCTCAGGGGGCAGGGCAGATACGCAGTATTTT. As protein: CASRTSGGRADTQYF.

The chain has TRBV5-4 and TRBJ1-6, with D perhaps TRBD1 (5 bases). The CDR3 length is 14 residues. Looked up from germline, CDR1 is SGHNT and CDR2 is YYREEE (reference sequence). V was pared by 6 bases and J by 4 bases, with 11 bases between. Written as DNA, the CDR3 is TGTGCCAGCACCCAGGGAACGTATAATTCACCCCTCCACTTT. Its translation: CASTQGTYNSPLHF.